The clone carrying this TCR beta chain was recorded at least ten times. Trimming left V 4 bases short and J 2 bases short, with 10 bases between. The CDR3 is made up of 13 amino acids. The germline gives CDR1 SGHRS, CDR2 YFSETQ. At the time of active disease, bone marrow was collected from every patient. The data belong to a study of read filtering for tumor transcriptome and immune sequencing. Study-wide context: Among patients, under 20 were male and more than 13 female, aged about 45 to 80 (mean about 70). Per sample, TCR-region reads ranged about 4 to 11 million by IR-seq, roughly 85 to 1,400 by RNA-seq. Whole-transcriptome libraries were prepared after DNase treatment.

From 300 to 450 ng of RNA, a library with molecular barcoded alpha/delta and beta/gamma adaptors was made. Each CDR3 protein is one row after TCRdb ran MiXCR on the reads. The table has roughly 93,000 distinct CDR3 sequences, roughly 21% seen once. This rearrangement joins TRBV5-1 to TRBJ2-7, with no clear D. The sequenced sample was a population of CD138-negative cells sorted from bone marrow. The receptor comes from a donor aged 40 or older with multiple myeloma. CDR3 in amino acids: CASSVDPAYEQYF. The CDR3 coding sequence is TGCGCCAGCAGCGTGGACCCCGCCTACGAGCAGTACTTC.